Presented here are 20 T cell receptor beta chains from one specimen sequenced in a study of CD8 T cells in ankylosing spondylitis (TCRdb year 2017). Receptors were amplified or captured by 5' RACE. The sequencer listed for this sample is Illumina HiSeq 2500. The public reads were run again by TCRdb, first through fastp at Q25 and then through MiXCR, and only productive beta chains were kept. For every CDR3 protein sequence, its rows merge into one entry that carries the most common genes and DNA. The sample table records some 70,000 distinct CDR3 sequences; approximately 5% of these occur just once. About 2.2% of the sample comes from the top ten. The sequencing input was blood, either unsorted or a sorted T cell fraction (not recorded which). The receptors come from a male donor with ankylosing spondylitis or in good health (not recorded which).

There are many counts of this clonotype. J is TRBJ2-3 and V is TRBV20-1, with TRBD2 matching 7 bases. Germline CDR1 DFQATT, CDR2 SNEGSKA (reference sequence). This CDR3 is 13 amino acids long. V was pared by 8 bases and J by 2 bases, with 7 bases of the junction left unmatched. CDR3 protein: CSTSAGITDTQYF. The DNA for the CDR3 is TGCAGTACGTCAGCGGGGATCACAGATACGCAGTATTTT.

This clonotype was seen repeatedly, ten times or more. The DNA for the CDR3 is TGCGCCAGCAGCTTTACAGGGACTGAGCAGTTCTTC. Translated: CASSFTGTEQFF. J is TRBJ2-1 and V is TRBV5-1, with TRBD1 as a possible D gene (6 bases). With 2 bases removed from V and 9 bases from J, the gap between germline ends came to 9 bases. Germline CDR1 and CDR2: SGHRS and YFSETQ. The CDR3 extends over 12 amino acids.

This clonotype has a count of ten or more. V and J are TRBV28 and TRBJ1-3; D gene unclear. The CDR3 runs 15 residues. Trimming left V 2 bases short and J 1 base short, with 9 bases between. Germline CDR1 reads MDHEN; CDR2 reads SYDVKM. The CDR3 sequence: CASSLRSISGNTIYF. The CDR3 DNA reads TGTGCCAGCAGTTTAAGAAGCATTTCTGGAAACACCATATATTTT.

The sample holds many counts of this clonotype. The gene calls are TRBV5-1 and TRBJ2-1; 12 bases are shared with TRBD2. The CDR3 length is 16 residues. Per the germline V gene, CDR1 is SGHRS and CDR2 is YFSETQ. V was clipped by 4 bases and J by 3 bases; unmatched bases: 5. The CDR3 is CASSPWTSGDYNEQFF. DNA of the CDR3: TGCGCCAGCAGCCCCTGGACTAGCGGGGACTACAATGAGCAGTTCTTC.

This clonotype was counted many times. The CDR3 region has the DNA TGTGCCAGCAGAACCGGGACAGGGCTCTCTACGCCGGAAAAACTGTTTTTT. Encoded protein: CASRTGTGLSTPEKLFF. The rearrangement links TRBV6-6 to TRBJ1-4; 9 positions agree with TRBD1. After removal of 6 bases from V and 8 bases from J, the junction contained 16 bases not matched to a gene. In germline, CDR1 is MNHNY, CDR2 SVGAGI (reference sequence). There are 17 residues in the CDR3.

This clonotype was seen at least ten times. In DNA form, the CDR3 reads TGTGCCAGCAGTTACTCTATGGGACTAGCGGTTCGCACAGATACGCAGTATTTT. Encoded protein: CASSYSMGLAVRTDTQYF. The chain is built from TRBV6-5 and TRBJ2-3, with 11 bases that match TRBD2. V shed 0 bases and J 1 base; nucleotides not matched to a gene: 6. CDR3 length: 18 amino acids. Germline CDR1 is MNHEY and CDR2 is SVGAGI.

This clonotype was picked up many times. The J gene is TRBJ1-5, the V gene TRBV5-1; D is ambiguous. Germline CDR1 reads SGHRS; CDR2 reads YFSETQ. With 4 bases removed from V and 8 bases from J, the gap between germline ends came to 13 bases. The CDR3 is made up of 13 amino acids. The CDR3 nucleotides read TGCGCCAGCAGCCCCACCCCGGTGGAGCCCCAGCATTTT. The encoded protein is CASSPTPVEPQHF.

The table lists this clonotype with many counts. The CDR3 DNA is TGTGCCAGCAGCTCCCCAGGATTCAGCTCCTACAATGAGCAGTTCTTC. This gives the protein CASSSPGFSSYNEQFF. This chain connects TRBV7-2 to TRBJ2-1; D is unresolved. The V end lost 4 bases, the J end lost 0 bases, and 13 bases lay between the germline ends. Germline V lookup: CDR1 SGHTA, CDR2 FQGNSA. This CDR3 contains 16 residues.

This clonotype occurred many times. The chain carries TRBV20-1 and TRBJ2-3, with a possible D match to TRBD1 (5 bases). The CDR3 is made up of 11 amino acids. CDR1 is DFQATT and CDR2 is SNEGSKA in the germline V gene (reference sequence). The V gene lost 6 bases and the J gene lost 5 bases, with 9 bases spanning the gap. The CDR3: CSARQGDTQYF. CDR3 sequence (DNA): TGCAGTGCCCGCCAGGGAGATACGCAGTATTTT.

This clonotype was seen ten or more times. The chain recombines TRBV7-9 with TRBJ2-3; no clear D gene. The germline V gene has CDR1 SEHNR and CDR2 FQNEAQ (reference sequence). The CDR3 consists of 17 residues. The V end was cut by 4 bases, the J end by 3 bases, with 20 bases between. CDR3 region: CASSYTPRGTGTDTQYF. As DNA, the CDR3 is TGTGCCAGCAGCTACACCCCTCGCGGCACCGGGACAGATACGCAGTATTTT. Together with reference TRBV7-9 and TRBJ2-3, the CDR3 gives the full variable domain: DTGVSQNPRHKITKRGQNVTFRCDPISEHNRLYWYRQTLGQGPEFLTYFQNEAQLEKSRLLSDRFSAERPKGSFSTLEIQRTEQGDSAMYLCASSYTPRGTGTDTQYFGPGTRLTVL.

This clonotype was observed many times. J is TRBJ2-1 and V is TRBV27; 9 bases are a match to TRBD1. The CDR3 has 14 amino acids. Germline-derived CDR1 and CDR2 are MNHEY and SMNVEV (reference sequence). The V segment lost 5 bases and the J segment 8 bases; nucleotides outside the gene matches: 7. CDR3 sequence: CASSPRTGGHEQFF. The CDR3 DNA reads TGTGCCAGCAGTCCGAGAACAGGGGGCCATGAGCAGTTCTTC.

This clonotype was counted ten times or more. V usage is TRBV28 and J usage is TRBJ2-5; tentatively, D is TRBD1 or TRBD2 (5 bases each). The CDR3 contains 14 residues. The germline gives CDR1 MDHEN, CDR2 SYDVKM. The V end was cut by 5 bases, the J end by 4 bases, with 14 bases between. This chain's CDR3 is CASSGSVRGETQYF. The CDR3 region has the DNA TGTGCCAGCAGTGGGTCCGTGAGGGGAGAGACCCAGTACTTC.

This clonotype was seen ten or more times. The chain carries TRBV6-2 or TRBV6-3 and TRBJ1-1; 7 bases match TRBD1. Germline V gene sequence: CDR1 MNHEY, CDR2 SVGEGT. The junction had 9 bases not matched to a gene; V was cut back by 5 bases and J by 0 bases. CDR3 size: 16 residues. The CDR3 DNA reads TGTGCCAGCAGTCCAAGGGGGCCTTTGATGAACACTGAAGCTTTCTTT. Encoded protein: CASSPRGPLMNTEAFF.

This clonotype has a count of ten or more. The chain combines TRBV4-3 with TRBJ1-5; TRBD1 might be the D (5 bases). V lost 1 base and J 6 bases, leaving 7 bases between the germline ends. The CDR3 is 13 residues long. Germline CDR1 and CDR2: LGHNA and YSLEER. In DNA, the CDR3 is TGCGCCAGCAGCCAAGTAAGGGGTCAGCCCCAGCATTTT. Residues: CASSQVRGQPQHF.

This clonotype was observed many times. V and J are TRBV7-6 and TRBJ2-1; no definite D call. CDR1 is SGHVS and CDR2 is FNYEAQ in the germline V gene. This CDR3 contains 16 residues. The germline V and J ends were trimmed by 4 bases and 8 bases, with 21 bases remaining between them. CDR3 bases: TGTGCCAGCAGCTCCCGATTTAGCCTTAGTGGGGATGAGCAGTTCTTC. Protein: CASSSRFSLSGDEQFF.

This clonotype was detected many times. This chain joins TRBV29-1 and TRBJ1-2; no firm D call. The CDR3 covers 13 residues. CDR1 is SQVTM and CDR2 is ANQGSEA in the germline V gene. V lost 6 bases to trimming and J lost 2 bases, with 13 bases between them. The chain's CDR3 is CSVPRIANYGYTF. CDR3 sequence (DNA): TGCAGCGTGCCCCGGATAGCCAACTATGGCTACACCTTC.

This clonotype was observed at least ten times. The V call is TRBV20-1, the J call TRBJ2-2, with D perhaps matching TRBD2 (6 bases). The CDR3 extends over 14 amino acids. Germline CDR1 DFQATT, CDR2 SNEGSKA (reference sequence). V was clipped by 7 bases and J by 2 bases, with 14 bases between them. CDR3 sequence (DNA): TGCAGTGTCTCGCCGGGAGCCAACACCGGGGAGCTGTTTTTT. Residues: CSVSPGANTGELFF.

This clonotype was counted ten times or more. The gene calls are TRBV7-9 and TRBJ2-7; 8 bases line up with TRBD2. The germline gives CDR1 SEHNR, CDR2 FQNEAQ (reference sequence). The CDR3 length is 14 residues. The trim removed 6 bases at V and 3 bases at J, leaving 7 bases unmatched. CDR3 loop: CASRPGTRDYEQYF. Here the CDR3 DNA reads TGTGCCAGCAGGCCCGGGACTAGAGACTACGAGCAGTACTTC.

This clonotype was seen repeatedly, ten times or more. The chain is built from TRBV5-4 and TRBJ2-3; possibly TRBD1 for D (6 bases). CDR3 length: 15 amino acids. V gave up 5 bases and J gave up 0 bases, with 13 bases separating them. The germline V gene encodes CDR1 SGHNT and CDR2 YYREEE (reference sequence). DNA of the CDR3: TGTGCCAGCAGTTCGGACAGCGTGAGCACAGATACGCAGTATTTT. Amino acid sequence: CASSSDSVSTDTQYF.

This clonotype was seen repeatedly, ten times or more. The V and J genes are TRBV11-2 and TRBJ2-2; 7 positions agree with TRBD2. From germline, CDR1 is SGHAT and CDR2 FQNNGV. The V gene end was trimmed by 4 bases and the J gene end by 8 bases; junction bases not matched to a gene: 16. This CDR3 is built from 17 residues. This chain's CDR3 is CASSSFGGGGRLGELFF. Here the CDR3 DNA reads TGTGCCAGCAGCTCGTTCGGTGGGGGGGGACGGCTTGGGGAGCTGTTTTTT.